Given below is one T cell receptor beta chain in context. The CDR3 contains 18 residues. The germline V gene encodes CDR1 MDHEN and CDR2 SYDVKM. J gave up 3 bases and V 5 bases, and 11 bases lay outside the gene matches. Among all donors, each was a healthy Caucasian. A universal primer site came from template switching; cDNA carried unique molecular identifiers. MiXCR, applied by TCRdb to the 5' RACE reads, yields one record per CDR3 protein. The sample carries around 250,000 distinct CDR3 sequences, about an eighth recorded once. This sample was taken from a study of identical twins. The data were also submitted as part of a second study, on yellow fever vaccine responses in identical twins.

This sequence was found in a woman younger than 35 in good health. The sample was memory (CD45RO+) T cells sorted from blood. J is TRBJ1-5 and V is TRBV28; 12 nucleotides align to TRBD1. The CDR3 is CASSISGTGGTLNQPQHF. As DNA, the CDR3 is TGTGCCAGCAGTATCTCCGGGACAGGGGGCACCCTCAATCAGCCCCAGCATTTT.